Listed below are T cell receptor beta chains from one sample, sequenced in a study of neoadjuvant nivolumab and ipilimumab in lung cancer. Method: immunoSEQ multiplex PCR; TCRdb's copy keeps in-frame clones and lacks some. The repertoire holds 25,000 to 30,000 clones, with 75% to 90% as singletons. The sequences come from peripheral blood, collected before neoadjuvant nivolumab, alone or with ipilimumab. The receptor set was obtained from an adult with non-small cell lung cancer. CDR3s include the opening cysteine and the closing phenylalanine or tryptophan. A D gene is named only where the DNA matches it firmly. Rows may omit the clone size; those that give it use once, few, many or a size class.

CDR3: CASSPGILNSGNTIYF
DNA: TGTGCCAGCTCACCCGGAATATTGAACTCTGGAAACACCATATATTTT
J: TRBJ1-3
V: TRBV18
size: .
D: .

CDR3: CASSLAGRYNEQFF
DNA: TGTGCCAGCAGCTTAGCAGGACGCTACAATGAGCAGTTCTTC
J: TRBJ2-1
V: TRBV11-1
size: .
D: .

CDR3: CASSLGIRTAYEQYF
DNA: TGTGCCAGCAGCTTGGGCATTAGGACGGCCTACGAGCAGTACTTC
J: TRBJ2-7
V: TRBV5-4
size: few
D: .

CDR3: CSVAGGPNQPQHF
DNA: TGCAGCGTTGCTGGGGGACCCAATCAGCCCCAGCATTTT
J: TRBJ1-5
V: TRBV29-1
size: once
D: .

CDR3: CASSPDLGQETQYF
DNA: TGTGCCAGCAGCCCTGATTTGGGCCAAGAGACCCAGTACTTC
J: TRBJ2-5
V: TRBV6-1
size: .
D: .

CDR3: CASSISGLDYGYTF
DNA: TGTGCCAGTAGTATATCGGGGTTGGACTATGGCTACACCTTC
J: TRBJ1-2
V: TRBV19
size: .
D: .

CDR3: CASSPPSAYEQYF
DNA: TGTGCCAGCTCACCACCGTCCGCCTACGAGCAGTACTTC
J: TRBJ2-7
V: TRBV18
size: medium-sized
D: .

CDR3: CASRDLEGLTGELFF
DNA: TGCGCCAGCAGAGATTTGGAGGGATTAACCGGGGAGCTGTTTTTT
J: TRBJ2-2
V: TRBV5-1
size: once
D: .

CDR3: CASSFDRGRRTEAFF
DNA: TGTGCCAGCAGCTTCGACAGGGGAAGGAGGACTGAAGCTTTCTTT
J: TRBJ1-1
V: TRBV5-4
size: .
D: TRBD1

CDR3: CASSQLRGTGGTEAFF
DNA: TGCGCCAGCAGCCAACTGAGGGGGACAGGGGGGACTGAAGCTTTCTTT
J: TRBJ1-1
V: TRBV4-3
size: .
D: TRBD1

CDR3: CASSLQGYEYF
DNA: TGTGCCAGCAGCCTTCAAGGTTACGAGTACTTC
J: TRBJ2-7
V: TRBV5-8
size: .
D: .

CDR3: CASSLRGGPYNSPLHF
DNA: TGTGCCAGCAGCCTCCGGGGGGGCCCTTATAATTCACCCCTCCACTTT
J: TRBJ1-6
V: TRBV5-8
size: .
D: .

CDR3: CASSSPGQTNTGELFF
DNA: TGTGCCAGCAGCTCACCGGGGCAGACGAACACCGGGGAGCTGTTTTTT
J: TRBJ2-2
V: TRBV5-4
size: few
D: .

CDR3: CASSLDRGDRTDTQYF
DNA: TGTGCCAGCAGTCTAGACAGGGGCGACCGCACAGATACGCAGTATTTT
J: TRBJ2-3
V: TRBV28
size: .
D: TRBD1

CDR3: CASSRRGGSSTDTQYF
DNA: TGCGCCAGCAGCCGGCGGGGGGGCTCTAGCACAGATACGCAGTATTTT
J: TRBJ2-3
V: TRBV4-1
size: .
D: TRBD2

CDR3: CASSIRGRTEAFF
DNA: TGTGCCAGTAGTATACGGGGGAGGACTGAAGCTTTCTTT
J: TRBJ1-1
V: TRBV19
size: few
D: .

CDR3: CASRGTRRGPNTGELFF
DNA: TGTGCCAGCAGGGGGACTAGAAGAGGACCGAACACCGGGGAGCTGTTTTTT
J: TRBJ2-2
V: TRBV5-4
size: .
D: TRBD2

CDR3: CASSVEHPDTQYF
DNA: TGTGCCAGCAGCGTAGAACACCCAGATACGCAGTATTTT
J: TRBJ2-3
V: TRBV9
size: once
D: .

CDR3: CASSSLDSLTEAFF
DNA: TGTGCCAGCAGTTCACTAGACAGCCTCACTGAAGCTTTCTTT
J: TRBJ1-1
V: TRBV28
size: once
D: .

CDR3: CASSDNVPGQSYEQYF
DNA: TGTGCCAGCAGTGACAATGTCCCGGGACAGTCCTACGAGCAGTACTTC
J: TRBJ2-7
V: TRBV25-1
size: .
D: TRBD1

CDR3: CASSGERWETQYF
DNA: TGTGCCAGCAGTGGAGAGAGATGGGAGACCCAGTACTTC
J: TRBJ2-5
V: TRBV2
size: .
D: .

CDR3: CASSLAGTGGLPYF
DNA: TGTGCCAGCAGCTTAGCTGGGACAGGGGGCCTACCCTACTTC
J: TRBJ2-7
V: TRBV11-2
size: .
D: TRBD1

CDR3: CASSLQGLGGTGELFF
DNA: TGCGCCAGCAGCTTGCAAGGACTAGGGGGGACCGGGGAGCTGTTTTTT
J: TRBJ2-2
V: TRBV5-1
size: .
D: .

CDR3: CASRLERRAEAFF
DNA: TGTGCCAGCAGATTAGAAAGGAGGGCAGAAGCTTTCTTT
J: TRBJ1-1
V: TRBV2
size: .
D: .

CDR3: CASSHRGTNTEAFF
DNA: TGTGCCAGCAGTCACAGGGGAACGAACACTGAAGCTTTCTTT
J: TRBJ1-1
V: TRBV6-5
size: .
D: TRBD1

CDR3: CASSLAAGLNTEAFF
DNA: TGCGCCAGCAGCTTGGCCGCCGGGTTGAACACTGAAGCTTTCTTT
J: TRBJ1-1
V: TRBV5-1
size: .
D: .

CDR3: CASAAYATNEKLFF
DNA: TGTGCCAGCGCCGCTTATGCAACTAATGAAAAACTGTTTTTT
J: TRBJ1-4
V: TRBV6-5
size: .
D: .

CDR3: CASRRQEIGELFF
DNA: TGTGCCAGTAGACGACAGGAGATCGGGGAGCTGTTTTTT
J: TRBJ2-2
V: TRBV19
size: .
D: .

CDR3: CASRDNTYGYTF
DNA: TGTGCCAGCAGGGACAACACTTATGGCTACACCTTC
J: TRBJ1-2
V: TRBV2
size: few
D: .

CDR3: CASSLAGSSSGNTIYF
DNA: TGTGCCAGCAGCTTGGCTGGCAGCAGCTCTGGAAACACCATATATTTT
J: TRBJ1-3
V: TRBV5-6
size: once
D: .

CDR3: CASSLEGGDRQPQHF
DNA: TGTGCCAGCAGCTTGGAGGGGGGGGATCGTCAGCCCCAGCATTTT
J: TRBJ1-5
V: TRBV5-4
size: .
D: .

CDR3: CASSEELAGSGYEQYF
DNA: TGTGCCAGCAGTGAAGAATTAGCGGGGAGTGGGTACGAGCAGTACTTC
J: TRBJ2-7
V: TRBV2
size: .
D: TRBD2

CDR3: CASSDRGVWNTEAFF
DNA: TGTGCCAGCAGTGACCGCGGAGTCTGGAACACTGAAGCTTTCTTT
J: TRBJ1-1
V: TRBV25-1
size: .
D: .